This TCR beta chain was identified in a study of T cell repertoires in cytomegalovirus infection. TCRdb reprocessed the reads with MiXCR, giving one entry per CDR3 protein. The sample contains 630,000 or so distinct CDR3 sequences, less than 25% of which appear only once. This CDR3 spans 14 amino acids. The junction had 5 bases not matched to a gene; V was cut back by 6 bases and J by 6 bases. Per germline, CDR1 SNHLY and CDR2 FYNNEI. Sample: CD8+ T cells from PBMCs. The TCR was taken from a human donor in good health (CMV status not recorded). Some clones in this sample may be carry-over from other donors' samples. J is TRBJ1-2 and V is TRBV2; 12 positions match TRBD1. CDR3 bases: TGTGCCAGCAGCCCGGGGGACAGGGGGCATGGCTACACCTTC. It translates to CASSPGDRGHGYTF.